This T cell receptor beta chain was identified in a study of T-cell reconstitution after alpha-beta-depleted transplantation in children. In the case of this clonotype: Its target is unknown.

V was shortened by 5 bases and J by 1 base, with 15 bases between the two germline ends. CDR1 is SGHVS and CDR2 is FQNEAQ in the germline V gene. The CDR3 contains 16 residues. This sample's TCRbeta library carried unique molecular identifier barcodes. In TCRdb, the PCR reads were re-called with MiXCR into one record per CDR3 protein. The sample has 500,000 to 650,000 distinct CDR3 sequences, about 10% seen once. Study-wide findings and caveats: Reportedly, alpha-beta T cells present about two months post-transplant originated from several hundred expanded clones of graft origin.

The sequencing used PBMCs, mostly from graft donor cells, collected 180 days after TCRalphabeta/CD19-depleted stem cell transplant. The receptor was isolated from a female patient aged 2-9 years who had a stem cell transplant for aplastic anemia, so the T cells may come from the graft donor. The chain is built from TRBV7-8 and TRBJ2-1; D unresolved. CDR3 loop: CASSPHLPGSYNEQFF. In nucleotides, the CDR3 is TGTGCCAGCAGCCCTCACCTACCTGGGTCCTACAATGAGCAGTTCTTC.